Each of the 13 T cell receptor beta chains below was sequenced from the same sample in a study of prognosis after radiotherapy for stage I lung cancer. Two-round multiplex PCR, the amplification method, yielded TCR beta CDR3 from genomic DNA. It was primers specific to each TRBV and TRBJ gene that first-round PCR used. MiXCR was run by TCRdb on the multiplex PCR reads, yielding one entry per CDR3 protein. Here the sample spans about 51,000 distinct CDR3 sequences, over 30% being singletons. The sequencing used PBMCs, collected before or after stereotactic body radiation therapy (not recorded which). The receptors were gathered from a donor at least 50 years old with non-small cell lung cancer.

A note on this clonotype: This likely traces to a read error, being one base from a far larger clone. The chain links TRBV12-3 or TRBV12-4 to TRBJ1-2; D is unclear. This CDR3 spans 15 amino acids. Trimming stripped 6 bases from V and 5 bases from J, with 19 bases between. The CDR3, as DNA: TGTGCCAGCAGCCCTAGATGGACTCAACGGTATGGCTACACCTTC. It translates to CASSPRWTQRYGYTF.

On this clonotype itself: It may be a read error: a sequence one base away is much more abundant. This chain connects TRBV6-2 or TRBV6-3 to TRBJ1-1; D remains ambiguous. The CDR3 has 15 residues. Germline values: CDR1 MNHEY, CDR2 SVGEGT. The CDR3 region is CASSSWQTSNTEALF. DNA of the CDR3: TGTGCCAGCAGTTCTTGGCAGACCTCTAACACTGAAGCTCTCTTT.

A note on this clonotype: This probably arose from a read error, given a far larger clone one base away. The V and J genes are TRBV6-4 and TRBJ1-2; TRBD1 matches 8 bases. The V gene end was trimmed by 7 bases and the J gene end by 4 bases; junction bases not matched to a gene: 8. The V gene's germline CDR1 is MRHNA and CDR2 SNTAGT. The CDR3 runs 14 residues. CDR3 loop: CASMQGAGGYGYTF. The CDR3 nucleotides are TGTGCCAGCATGCAGGGGGCAGGAGGCTATGGCTACACCTTC.

The chain combines TRBV5-6 with TRBJ1-2; 7 nucleotides agree with TRBD1. Germline CDR1 is SGHDT and CDR2 is YYEEEE. The CDR3 runs to 15 residues. After removal of 3 bases from V and 0 bases from J, the junction contained 5 bases not matched to a gene. CDR3 protein: CASSSTGQPNYGYTF. CDR3 DNA sequence: TGTGCCAGCAGCTCAACGGGACAGCCTAACTATGGCTACACCTTC. The full variable domain, in which reference TRBV5-6 and TRBJ1-2 provide the parts outside the CDR3, is DAGVTQSPTHLIKTRGQQVTLRCSPKSGHDTVSWYQQALGQGPQFIFQYYEEEERQRGNFPDRFSGHQFPNYSSELNVNALLLGDSALYLCASSSTGQPNYGYTFGSGTRLTVV.

This clonotype has a count of ten or more. The chain recombines TRBV30 with TRBJ2-1; D gene ambiguous. CDR3 length: 15 residues. Germline V CDR1 and CDR2: GTSNPN, SVGIG (reference sequence). The V end lost 0 bases, the J end lost 3 bases, and 12 bases lay between the germline ends. Written as DNA, the CDR3 is TGTGCCTGGAGTGTCGTCGGAAGACTCTACAATGAGCAGTTCTTC. Translation gives CAWSVVGRLYNEQFF. The entire variable domain, with the rest obtained from reference TRBV30 and TRBJ2-1, is as follows: SQTIHQWPATLVQPVGSPLSLECTVEGTSNPNLYWYRQAAGRGLQLLFYSVGIGQISSEVPQNLSASRPQDRQFILSSKKLLLSDSGFYLCAWSVVGRLYNEQFFGPGTRLTVL.

In its sample, this clonotype was seen many times. The chain joins TRBV20-1 to TRBJ1-1; 7 nucleotides agree with TRBD1. Germline V gene sequence: CDR1 DFQATT, CDR2 SNEGSKA (reference sequence). V lost 3 bases, J lost 5 bases, and 6 bases stayed unmatched. The CDR3 is 13 amino acids. The DNA of the CDR3 is TGCAGTGCTAGGGAGGGGGCTGAGACTGAAGCTTTCTTT. Translation gives CSAREGAETEAFF.

There are many counts of this clonotype. The CDR3 is CASSASGTGWYF. CDR3 nucleotides: TGTGCCAGCAGTGCCTCCGGGACAGGTTGGTACTTC. The gene calls are TRBV6-1 and TRBJ2-7, with 8 bases fitting TRBD1. V lost 4 bases, J lost 12 bases, and 8 bases stayed unmatched. CDR3 length: 12 residues. CDR1 MNHNS and CDR2 SASEGT come from the germline V gene.

Concerning this clonotype: Likely a read error: the CDR3 ends without its conserved phenylalanine or tryptophan. This rearrangement joins TRBV7-2 to TRBJ1-2, with D unclear. CDR3 length: 13 residues. Between the trimmed V and J ends, which lost 1 base and 6 bases, there was a span of 9 bases. Germline CDR1 SGHTA, CDR2 FQGNSA. The CDR3 here is CASSLVGSDGYTL. The CDR3 DNA reads as TGTGCCAGCAGCTTAGTAGGGTCAGATGGCTACACCTTA.

The genes are TRBV2 and TRBJ1-1, with D maybe TRBD1 (5 bases). The CDR3 is 15 amino acids. Looked up from germline, CDR1 is SNHLY and CDR2 is FYNNEI. Trimming took 7 bases from V and 0 from J, leaving 15 bases between them. Here the CDR3 DNA reads TGTGCCAGCATAGGGGCGCAGGGCATGAACACTGAAGCTTTCTTT. Amino acid sequence: CASIGAQGMNTEAFF. Based on the CDR3 plus reference TRBV2 and TRBJ1-1, the full variable domain is EPEVTQTPSHQVTQMGQEVILRCVPISNHLYFYWYRQILGQKVEFLVSFYNNEISEKSEIFDDQFSVERPDGSNFTLKIRSTKLEDSAMYFCASIGAQGMNTEAFFGQGTRLTVV.

In the case of this clonotype: A far larger clone is one base from this, pointing to a likely read error. The V call is TRBV7-2, the J call TRBJ1-1; D gene uncertain. The CDR3 covers 13 residues. Per germline, CDR1 SGHTA and CDR2 FQGNSA. The V and J ends lost 7 bases and 0 bases respectively, with 9 bases between them. The CDR3: CASIPPMNTEAFF. CDR3 bases: TGTGCCAGCATCCCCCCCATGAACACTGAAGCTTTCTTT.

This clonotype appeared many times. The rearrangement joins TRBV7-2 to TRBJ1-5; 7 positions agree with TRBD1. Germline V CDR1 and CDR2: SGHTA, FQGNSA. The CDR3 runs 14 residues. Trimming took 3 bases from V and 7 from J; bases not matched to a gene: 6. The CDR3 loop reads CASSFRQGGQPQHF. The CDR3, as DNA: TGTGCCAGCAGCTTTCGACAGGGAGGGCAGCCCCAGCATTTT.

Worth noting for this clonotype: This likely came from a read error, as a far larger clone is one base away. V usage is TRBV6-1 and J usage is TRBJ2-1; D may be TRBD2 (5 bases). The ends were cut back, 3 bases at V and 8 bases at J, with 14 bases in the middle. The length of the CDR3 is 14 residues. The V gene's germline CDR1 is MNHNS and CDR2 SASEGT. The CDR3: CASSDNGEWDEQFF. The CDR3 DNA reads as TGTGCCAGCAGTGACAATGGGGAGTGGGATGAGCAGTTCTTC.

This clonotype was recorded many times. The chain joins TRBV20-1 to TRBJ2-1; D is perhaps TRBD1 (6 bases). CDR3 length: 16 amino acids. V dropped 1 base and J dropped 8 bases, with 21 bases sitting between them. Per germline, CDR1 DFQATT and CDR2 SNEGSKA (reference sequence). The CDR3 nucleotides are TGCAGTGCTAGAGGGCGTGTGGGGGCCGAGGGGGATGAGCAGTTCTTC. Its protein product is CSARGRVGAEGDEQFF.